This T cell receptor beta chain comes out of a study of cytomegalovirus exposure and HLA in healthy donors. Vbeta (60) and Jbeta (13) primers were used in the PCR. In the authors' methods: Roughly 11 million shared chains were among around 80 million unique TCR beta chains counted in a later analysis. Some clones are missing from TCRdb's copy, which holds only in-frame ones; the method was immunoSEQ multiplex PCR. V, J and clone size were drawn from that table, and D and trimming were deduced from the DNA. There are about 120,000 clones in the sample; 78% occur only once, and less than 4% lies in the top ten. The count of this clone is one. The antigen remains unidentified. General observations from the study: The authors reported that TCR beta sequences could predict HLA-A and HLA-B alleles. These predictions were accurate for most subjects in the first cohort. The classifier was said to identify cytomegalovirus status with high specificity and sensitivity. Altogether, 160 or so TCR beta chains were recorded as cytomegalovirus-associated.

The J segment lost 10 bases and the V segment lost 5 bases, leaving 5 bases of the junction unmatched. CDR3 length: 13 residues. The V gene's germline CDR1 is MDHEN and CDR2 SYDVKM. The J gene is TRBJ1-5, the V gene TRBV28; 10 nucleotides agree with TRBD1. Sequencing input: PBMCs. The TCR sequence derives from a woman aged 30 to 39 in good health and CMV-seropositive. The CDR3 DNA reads TGTGCCAGCAGTCGACAGGGGGCCCTACCCCAGCATTTT. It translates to CASSRQGALPQHF.